The sequence of this TCR beta chain was determined in a study of shared clonotypes between healthy human individuals. Study-level background: Researchers drew samples from two women and three men aged 18 to 49.

Germline lookup yields CDR1 SGDLS and CDR2 YYNGEE. This CDR3 is 14 amino acids long. V was clipped by 2 bases and J by 8 bases; unmatched bases: 7. Profiling relied on immunoSEQ multiplex PCR, and the TCRdb table lists in-frame clones only, not all of them. The sample gives about 470,000 clones, more than 75% of which show up once; under 15% is in the top ten. The study enrolled healthy HIV-negative adults without recent acute infections or vaccinations as donors. This sequence joins TRBV9 and TRBJ1-2, with 9 bases fitting TRBD1. The clonotype comes from a woman aged 40 to 49 in good health. Some clones in this sample may be carry-over from other donors' samples. Sequenced: PBMCs. The CDR3 nucleotides read TGTGCCAGCAGCGTCCAACAGGGGGCTTGGGGCTACACCTTC. Translated: CASSVQQGAWGYTF.